One sample yielded the 4 T cell receptor beta chains listed below, sequenced in a study of spatial heterogeneity in lung cancer. General study points: Mutation counts in tumors were tracked by counts of expanded intratumoral alpha and beta TCRs.

The time point here: sample taken at primary tumor resection. These receptors are not linked to any known antigen. TCRdb passed the 5' RACE reads through MiXCR, listing each CDR3 protein once. The table lists some 4,900 distinct CDR3 sequences, approximately 14% of them singletons. The material was lung tumor tissue, obtained at surgery. The receptors here all came from a female donor with early-stage non-small cell lung cancer.

Relative to its sample, this clonotype is medium-sized (0.01 to 0.1%). J is TRBJ1-2 and V is TRBV30; no firm D call. This CDR3 has 12 residues. Germline assignment: CDR1 GTSNPN and CDR2 SVGIG (reference sequence). V lost 7 bases to trimming and J lost 8 bases, with 17 bases between them. This chain's CDR3 is CASMGALWGYTF. The CDR3 nucleotides are TGTGCCTCGATGGGAGCTCTCTGGGGCTACACCTTC.

This clonotype was counted a few times. The genes are TRBV12-3 or TRBV12-4 and TRBJ2-2, with TRBD2 identical over 12 bases. This CDR3 spans 15 amino acids. V dropped 6 bases and J dropped 9; count of bases not matched to a gene: 8. The CDR3 region has the DNA TGTGCCAGCAGACCTAGCGGGGGGGCCCCCCGGGAGCTGTTTTTT. This codes for CASRPSGGAPRELFF.

This clonotype appeared a few times. This chain links TRBV7-9 with TRBJ1-5; TRBD1 matches 8 bases. CDR3 length equals 15 residues. CDR1 SEHNR and CDR2 FQNEAQ come from the germline V gene (reference sequence). V trimming: 5 bases; J trimming: 5 bases; junction bases outside the gene matches: 8. CDR3 DNA: TGTGCCAGCAGCGTCGGCCCAGGGGGCCATCAGCCCCAGCATTTT. Amino acid sequence: CASSVGPGGHQPQHF.

This clonotype has at least ten counts. The rearrangement links TRBV27 to TRBJ1-2; D is undetermined. Trimming shortened V by 8 bases and J by 7 bases, and 17 bases separated the two germline ends. The CDR3 has 13 residues. Per germline, CDR1 MNHEY and CDR2 SMNVEV (reference sequence). This chain's CDR3 is CASAIRTLLGYTF. DNA for the CDR3: TGTGCCAGCGCGATCCGAACCCTCCTTGGCTACACCTTC.